A single sample is the source of the 30 T cell receptor beta chains below, sequenced in a study of blood T cell repertoires in COVID-19. Repertoires were generated with immunoSEQ multiplex PCR, while TCRdb's copy carries only in-frame clones and drops some. The sample shows some 100,000 clones, nearly 90% of them seen only once. Sequencing was done on a sample of peripheral blood. The origin of the receptors is an older woman with acute or convalescent COVID-19.

This rearrangement joins TRBV19 to TRBJ2-3; the D gene is possibly TRBD1 (6 bases). Germline V lookup: CDR1 LNHDA, CDR2 SQIVND (reference sequence). This CDR3 region has 14 residues. V gave up 8 bases and J gave up 6 bases, with 18 bases separating them. The CDR3 loop reads CASGRDTGRDTQYF. CDR3 bases: TGTGCCAGTGGCCGGGACACCGGCCGCGATACGCAGTATTTT.

The rearrangement uses TRBV19 and TRBJ2-1, with 7 bases lining up with TRBD2. CDR1 LNHDA and CDR2 SQIVND come from the germline V gene (reference sequence). The J segment lost 3 bases and the V segment lost 5 bases, leaving 4 bases of the junction unmatched. The CDR3 consists of 14 residues. CDR3 region: CASSPGLYYNEQFF. As DNA, the CDR3 is TGTGCCAGTAGTCCGGGACTATACTACAATGAGCAGTTCTTC.

Only one count was recorded for this clone. The chain joins TRBV7-9 to TRBJ1-1, with a tentative D call TRBD1 (5 bases). CDR1 SEHNR and CDR2 FQNEAQ come from the germline V gene (reference sequence). V lost 2 bases and J 7 bases, leaving 14 bases between the germline ends. The CDR3 has 14 residues. CDR3: CASSLRRVGLEAFF. Written as DNA, the CDR3 is TGTGCCAGCAGCTTACGCAGGGTAGGCCTTGAAGCTTTCTTT.

The chain joins TRBV5-1 to TRBJ1-1; TRBD1 aligns across 7 bases. V shed 3 bases and J 1 base; nucleotides not matched to a gene: 3. The CDR3 sequence is 14 residues long. Germline assignment: CDR1 SGHRS and CDR2 YFSETQ. DNA for the CDR3: TGCGCCAGCAGCTGGGACAGCCAGAACACTGAAGCTTTCTTT. Protein: CASSWDSQNTEAFF.

The gene calls are TRBV5-1 and TRBJ2-1; possibly TRBD2 for D (5 bases). Trimming left V 3 bases short and J 6 bases short, with 13 bases between. Looked up from germline, CDR1 is SGHRS and CDR2 is YFSETQ. CDR3 length: 14 amino acids. This CDR3 reads CASSSSSITNEQFF. CDR3 bases: TGCGCCAGCAGCTCGTCTAGCATAACCAATGAGCAGTTCTTC.

V is TRBV5-1 and J is TRBJ2-5, with 7 bases fitting TRBD1. This CDR3 comprises 16 residues. V was clipped by 2 bases and J by 2 bases; unmatched bases: 9. CDR1 is SGHRS and CDR2 is YFSETQ in the germline V gene. CDR3 nucleotides: TGCGCCAGCAGCTTCCTGGGACAGCCATTTCAAGAGACCCAGTACTTC. This sequence encodes CASSFLGQPFQETQYF.

V usage is TRBV7-2 and J usage is TRBJ1-3; 9 nucleotides match TRBD1. The CDR3 has 15 amino acids. V was pared by 5 bases and J by 4 bases, with 6 bases of the junction left unmatched. Germline values: CDR1 SGHTA, CDR2 FQGNSA. CDR3 nucleotides: TGTGCCAGCAGCACACAGGGGGCGCTGGGAAACACCATATATTTT. It yields the protein CASSTQGALGNTIYF. The full variable domain, in which reference TRBV7-2 and TRBJ1-3 provide the parts outside the CDR3, is GAGVSQSPSNKVTEKGKDVELRCDPISGHTALYWYRQSLGQGLEFLIYFQGNSAPDKSGLPSDRFSAERTGGSVSTLTIQRTQQEDSAVYLCASSTQGALGNTIYFGEGSWLTVV.

The genes are TRBV5-1 and TRBJ2-2; unclear D gene. Germline CDR1 reads SGHRS; CDR2 reads YFSETQ. The V and J ends lost 1 base and 6 bases respectively, with 7 bases between them. This CDR3 contains 13 residues. In nucleotides, the CDR3 is TGCGCCAGCAGCTTGTCCGAGGCCGGGGAGCTGTTTTTT. Its protein is CASSLSEAGELFF.

CDR3: CASSRQGGNTGELFF. The CDR3 region has the DNA TGTGCCAGCAGTCGTCAGGGTGGGAACACCGGGGAGCTGTTTTTT. The rearrangement joins TRBV6-5 to TRBJ2-2, with a tentative D call TRBD1 (5 bases). Between the trimmed V and J ends, which lost 5 bases and 1 base, there was a span of 11 bases. Looked up from germline, CDR1 is MNHEY and CDR2 is SVGAGI. This CDR3 is 15 amino acids long.

The chain links TRBV5-1 to TRBJ2-1, with TRBD2 matching over 13 bases. From germline, CDR1 is SGHRS and CDR2 YFSETQ. This CDR3 is built from 15 residues. V shed 4 bases and J 7 bases; nucleotides not matched to a gene: 5. The CDR3 DNA is TGCGCCAGCAGCAGGACTAGCGGGAGCCCGAATGAGCAGTTCTTC. It specifies CASSRTSGSPNEQFF.

This clone was detected once. The CDR3 sequence is CASSERLAGSHNEQFF. The DNA of the CDR3 is TGTGCCAGCAGTGAAAGGCTAGCGGGATCCCACAATGAGCAGTTCTTC. The rearrangement joins TRBV2 to TRBJ2-1; the match to TRBD2 covers 9 bases. This CDR3 has 16 residues. Unmatched junction bases numbered 7, after V lost 2 bases and J lost 5 bases. Per the germline V gene, CDR1 is SNHLY and CDR2 is FYNNEI.

The chain couples TRBV19 to TRBJ1-4; no reliable D call. Germline loops: CDR1 LNHDA, CDR2 SQIVND (reference sequence). The V end lost 8 bases, the J end lost 3 bases, and 13 bases lay between the germline ends. The CDR3 is made up of 14 amino acids. CDR3: CASGRARANEKLFF. The CDR3 bases are TGTGCCAGTGGTAGGGCCAGAGCTAATGAAAAACTGTTTTTT.

This chain joins TRBV7-8 and TRBJ1-3, with D unclear. This CDR3 spans 12 amino acids. The V end was cut by 1 base, the J end by 8 bases, with 6 bases between. Germline CDR1 and CDR2: SGHVS and FQNEAQ. This CDR3 is CASSLVPDTIYF. CDR3 coding DNA: TGTGCCAGCAGCTTAGTCCCGGACACCATATATTTT.

The V call is TRBV25-1, the J call TRBJ2-7, with a possible D match to TRBD1 (5 bases). Trimming removed 0 bases from V and 6 bases from J, with 12 bases in between. CDR1 and CDR2 (germline): MGHDK, SYGVNS. The CDR3 is 14 amino acids. CDR3 coding DNA: TGTGCCAGCAGTGAATACGGTAATACAGGCGAGCAGTACTTC. This encodes CASSEYGNTGEQYF.

This chain uses TRBV25-1 with TRBJ1-5, with D tentatively TRBD1 (5 bases). The V gene lost 8 bases and the J gene lost 4 bases, with 9 bases spanning the gap. The CDR3 totals 12 residues. Germline CDR1 is MGHDK and CDR2 is SYGVNS. The CDR3 region is CASRGGNQPQHF. In DNA form, the CDR3 reads TGTGCCAGCCGCGGGGGGAATCAGCCCCAGCATTTT. The full variable domain, its missing parts supplied by reference TRBV25-1 and TRBJ1-5, is EADIYQTPRYLVIGTGKKITLECSQTMGHDKMYWYQQDPGMELHLIHYSYGVNSTEKGDLSSESTVSRIRTEHFPLTLESARPSHTSQYLCASRGGNQPQHFGDGTRLSIL.

This clone occurred a few times. V and J are TRBV2 and TRBJ1-6, with TRBD1 matching over 8 bases. The CDR3 runs 15 residues. Germline CDR1 reads SNHLY; CDR2 reads FYNNEI. Unmatched junction bases numbered 4, after V lost 0 bases and J lost 9 bases. The CDR3 DNA is TGTGCCAGCAGTGAAGCTCAGGGGGCAGGTTCACCCCTCCACTTT. It is translated as CASSEAQGAGSPLHF.

The chain combines TRBV6-1 with TRBJ2-7; 10 bases are a match to TRBD2. Trimming at V came to 2 bases and at J to 3 bases, leaving 7 bases not matched to a gene. Germline V gene sequence: CDR1 MNHNS, CDR2 SASEGT. The CDR3 consists of 16 residues. The CDR3 nucleotides are TGTGCCAGCAGTGAATGGCTAGCGGGAGCGGTCTACGAGCAGTACTTC. Translated: CASSEWLAGAVYEQYF.

This clone was picked up one time. The chain is built from TRBV7-2 and TRBJ2-5, with D possibly being TRBD1 (6 bases). The V gene lost 5 bases and the J gene lost 5 bases, with 18 bases spanning the gap. The CDR3 contains 15 residues. Per the germline V gene, CDR1 is SGHTA and CDR2 is FQGNSA. The CDR3 nucleotides are TGTGCCAGCAGCCTCGCCACAGGGTTATGGGAGACCCAGTACTTC. Translation: CASSLATGLWETQYF.

This chain connects TRBV5-3 to TRBJ1-4; no reliable D call. TRBV5-3 carries the ORF label, with uncertain function. V was trimmed by 0 bases and J by 12 bases, leaving 15 bases between them. This CDR3 contains 14 residues. As DNA, the CDR3 is TGTGCCAGAAGCTTGGAATCCTCCGTAGATGAACTGTTTTTT. This codes for CARSLESSVDELFF.

V and J are TRBV24-1 and TRBJ2-5; D might be TRBD2 (6 bases). The CDR3 is 15 residues long. The ends were cut back, 3 bases at V and 4 bases at J, with 14 bases in the middle. Per the germline V gene, CDR1 is KGHDR and CDR2 is SFDVKD. This CDR3 reads CATSDPRRGAETQYF. CDR3 bases: TGTGCCACCAGTGATCCCCGGAGGGGTGCAGAGACCCAGTACTTC.

V gene TRBV11-2 combines with J gene TRBJ1-1, with D hard to call. With 5 bases removed from V and 7 bases from J, the gap between germline ends came to 14 bases. The CDR3 totals 13 residues. Germline CDR1 SGHAT, CDR2 FQNNGV. In DNA, the CDR3 is TGTGCCAGCAGCCCCCCTTTGGCGGATGAAGCTTTCTTT. It yields the protein CASSPPLADEAFF.

This clone was seen only once. In the same sample, other DNA sequences code for this CDR3. This chain uses TRBV6-5 with TRBJ2-1, with 7 bases that match TRBD2. The CDR3 loop spans 15 amino acids. The germline V gene encodes CDR1 MNHEY and CDR2 SVGAGI. Losses at the gene ends were 3 bases for V and 4 bases for J; bases not matched to a gene: 6. The CDR3 protein is CASSYGGGPYNEQFF. The CDR3 DNA reads as TGTGCCAGCAGTTATGGGGGAGGGCCTTACAATGAGCAGTTCTTC.

Turning to this clone: An end of the junction differs from the germline gene, which may be a read error. The chain carries TRBV7-7 and TRBJ2-2; 7 positions match TRBD1. This CDR3 is built from 15 residues. Germline V gene data show CDR1 as SSHAT and CDR2 as FNYEAQ (reference sequence). The CDR3 spells CASSPDRTNTGELFF. The CDR3 region has the DNA TGTGCTAGCAGCCCGGACAGGACGAACACCGGGGAGCTGTTTTTT.

The rearrangement links TRBV6-5 to TRBJ1-1, with D perhaps TRBD1 (6 bases). CDR1 is MNHEY and CDR2 is SVGAGI in the germline V gene. The V gene lost 4 bases and the J gene lost 0 bases, with 12 bases spanning the gap. The CDR3 runs 15 residues. The CDR3 spells CASSFTDSMNTEAFF. The DNA of the CDR3 is TGTGCCAGCAGTTTCACGGACAGTATGAACACTGAAGCTTTCTTT.

The V call is TRBV3-1 (or the pseudogene TRBV3-2), the J call TRBJ2-7; 9 bases match TRBD2. The CDR3 is 16 residues long. V was clipped by 0 bases and J by 5 bases; unmatched bases: 8. The V gene's germline CDR1 is LGHDT and CDR2 YNNKEL (reference sequence). CDR3: CASSQDRRLAGHEQYF. The CDR3 coding sequence is TGTGCCAGCAGCCAAGATCGCAGGCTAGCGGGGCACGAGCAGTACTTC.

The CDR3 DNA follows: TGTGCCAGCAGCCCCCGCCGGTTCGCTGAAGCTTTCTTT. This sequence encodes CASSPRRFAEAFF. This chain joins TRBV3-1 (or the pseudogene TRBV3-2) and TRBJ1-1; D gene unclear. Trimming pared 4 bases from V and 6 bases from J, leaving 12 bases between. CDR1 and CDR2 from the germline V gene are LGHDT and YNNKEL (reference sequence). This CDR3 spans 13 amino acids.

The genes are TRBV7-9 and TRBJ2-7; D uncertain. The germline V gene has CDR1 SEHNR and CDR2 FQNEAQ (reference sequence). The CDR3 contains 15 residues. Trimming shortened V by 1 base and J by 2 bases, and 12 bases separated the two germline ends. The chain's CDR3 is CASSLDPGWPYEQYV. For the CDR3, the DNA is TGTGCCAGCAGCTTAGACCCAGGATGGCCCTACGAGCAGTACGTC.

The CDR3 bases are TGTGCCAGCAGCCCCCGAGGGACTAGCGGCTCAAGCTCCTACAATGAGCAGTTCTTC. This codes for CASSPRGTSGSSSYNEQFF. The chain has TRBV9 and TRBJ2-1; TRBD2 aligns across 11 bases. The CDR3 extends over 19 amino acids. Germline loops: CDR1 SGDLS, CDR2 YYNGEE. Trimming at V came to 4 bases and at J to 0 bases, leaving 12 bases not matched to a gene.

The V call is TRBV29-1, the J call TRBJ1-3; no clear D. This CDR3 has 15 amino acids. V was clipped by 6 bases and J by 2 bases, with 17 bases between them. Germline CDR1 reads SQVTM; CDR2 reads ANQGSEA. The CDR3 region is CSVSYGVNTGNTIYF. CDR3 DNA sequence: TGCAGCGTCAGCTATGGAGTAAATACTGGAAACACCATATATTTT.

This clone was observed once. J is TRBJ2-1 and V is TRBV18; no clear D. Between the trimmed V and J ends, which lost 2 bases and 7 bases, there was a span of 15 bases. CDR3 length equals 15 residues. Germline V CDR1 and CDR2: KGHSH, LQKENI. CDR3 nucleotides: TGTGCCAGCTCACCAGAGGCTCGCCCCCGGAATGAGCAGTTCTTC. Protein sequence: CASSPEARPRNEQFF.